The subject of this entry is one T cell receptor beta chain. The target antigen is unknown. Other DNA sequences in this sample translate to the same CDR3. The record originates from a study of graft-versus-host responses after intestinal transplantation. Study at large: Multivisceral, liver-intestinal, or isolated intestinal transplants were given to recipients. Every transplant recipient was induced with anti-thymocyte globulin, then maintained on tacrolimus and steroids for two to three years. Study-wide findings and caveats: Graft-versus-host to host-versus-graft clonal ratios in allografts were high in patients with graft-donor T cell macrochimerism. Researchers found GvH clones in recipient marrow, and some showed up first in ileum or blood.

Sequenced by immunoSEQ multiplex PCR; TCRdb stores in-frame clones only, minus some. Here the sample spans about 47,000 clones, over 80% being singletons. J gave up 2 bases and V 4 bases, and 1 base lay outside the gene matches. The germline V gene has CDR1 MNHEY and CDR2 SMNVEV (reference sequence). The CDR3 spans 14 residues. The sequencing here drew on PBMCs, taken roughly 760 days after a first intestinal transplant, on the day of a second. This sequence was found in a human patient who received an intestinal transplant, so some T cells may come from the graft donor. V gene TRBV27 combines with J gene TRBJ2-1, with 8 bases fitting TRBD2. CDR3 in amino acids: CASSSGLAYNEQFF. CDR3 sequence (DNA): TGTGCCAGCAGTTCGGGACTAGCCTACAATGAGCAGTTCTTC.